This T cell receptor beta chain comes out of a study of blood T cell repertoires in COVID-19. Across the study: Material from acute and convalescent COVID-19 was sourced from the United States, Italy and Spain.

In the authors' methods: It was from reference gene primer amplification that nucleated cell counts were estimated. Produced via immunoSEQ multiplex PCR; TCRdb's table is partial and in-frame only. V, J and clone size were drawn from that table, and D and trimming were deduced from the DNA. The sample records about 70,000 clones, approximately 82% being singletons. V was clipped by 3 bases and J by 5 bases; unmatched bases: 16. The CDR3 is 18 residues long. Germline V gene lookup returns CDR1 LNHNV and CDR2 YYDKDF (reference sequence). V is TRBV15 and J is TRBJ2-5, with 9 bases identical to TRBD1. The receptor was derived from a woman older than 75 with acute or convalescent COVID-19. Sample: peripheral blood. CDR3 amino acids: CATSSGAGQGIFYETQYF. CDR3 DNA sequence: TGTGCCACCAGCAGTGGTGCGGGACAGGGCATATTTTACGAGACCCAGTACTTC.